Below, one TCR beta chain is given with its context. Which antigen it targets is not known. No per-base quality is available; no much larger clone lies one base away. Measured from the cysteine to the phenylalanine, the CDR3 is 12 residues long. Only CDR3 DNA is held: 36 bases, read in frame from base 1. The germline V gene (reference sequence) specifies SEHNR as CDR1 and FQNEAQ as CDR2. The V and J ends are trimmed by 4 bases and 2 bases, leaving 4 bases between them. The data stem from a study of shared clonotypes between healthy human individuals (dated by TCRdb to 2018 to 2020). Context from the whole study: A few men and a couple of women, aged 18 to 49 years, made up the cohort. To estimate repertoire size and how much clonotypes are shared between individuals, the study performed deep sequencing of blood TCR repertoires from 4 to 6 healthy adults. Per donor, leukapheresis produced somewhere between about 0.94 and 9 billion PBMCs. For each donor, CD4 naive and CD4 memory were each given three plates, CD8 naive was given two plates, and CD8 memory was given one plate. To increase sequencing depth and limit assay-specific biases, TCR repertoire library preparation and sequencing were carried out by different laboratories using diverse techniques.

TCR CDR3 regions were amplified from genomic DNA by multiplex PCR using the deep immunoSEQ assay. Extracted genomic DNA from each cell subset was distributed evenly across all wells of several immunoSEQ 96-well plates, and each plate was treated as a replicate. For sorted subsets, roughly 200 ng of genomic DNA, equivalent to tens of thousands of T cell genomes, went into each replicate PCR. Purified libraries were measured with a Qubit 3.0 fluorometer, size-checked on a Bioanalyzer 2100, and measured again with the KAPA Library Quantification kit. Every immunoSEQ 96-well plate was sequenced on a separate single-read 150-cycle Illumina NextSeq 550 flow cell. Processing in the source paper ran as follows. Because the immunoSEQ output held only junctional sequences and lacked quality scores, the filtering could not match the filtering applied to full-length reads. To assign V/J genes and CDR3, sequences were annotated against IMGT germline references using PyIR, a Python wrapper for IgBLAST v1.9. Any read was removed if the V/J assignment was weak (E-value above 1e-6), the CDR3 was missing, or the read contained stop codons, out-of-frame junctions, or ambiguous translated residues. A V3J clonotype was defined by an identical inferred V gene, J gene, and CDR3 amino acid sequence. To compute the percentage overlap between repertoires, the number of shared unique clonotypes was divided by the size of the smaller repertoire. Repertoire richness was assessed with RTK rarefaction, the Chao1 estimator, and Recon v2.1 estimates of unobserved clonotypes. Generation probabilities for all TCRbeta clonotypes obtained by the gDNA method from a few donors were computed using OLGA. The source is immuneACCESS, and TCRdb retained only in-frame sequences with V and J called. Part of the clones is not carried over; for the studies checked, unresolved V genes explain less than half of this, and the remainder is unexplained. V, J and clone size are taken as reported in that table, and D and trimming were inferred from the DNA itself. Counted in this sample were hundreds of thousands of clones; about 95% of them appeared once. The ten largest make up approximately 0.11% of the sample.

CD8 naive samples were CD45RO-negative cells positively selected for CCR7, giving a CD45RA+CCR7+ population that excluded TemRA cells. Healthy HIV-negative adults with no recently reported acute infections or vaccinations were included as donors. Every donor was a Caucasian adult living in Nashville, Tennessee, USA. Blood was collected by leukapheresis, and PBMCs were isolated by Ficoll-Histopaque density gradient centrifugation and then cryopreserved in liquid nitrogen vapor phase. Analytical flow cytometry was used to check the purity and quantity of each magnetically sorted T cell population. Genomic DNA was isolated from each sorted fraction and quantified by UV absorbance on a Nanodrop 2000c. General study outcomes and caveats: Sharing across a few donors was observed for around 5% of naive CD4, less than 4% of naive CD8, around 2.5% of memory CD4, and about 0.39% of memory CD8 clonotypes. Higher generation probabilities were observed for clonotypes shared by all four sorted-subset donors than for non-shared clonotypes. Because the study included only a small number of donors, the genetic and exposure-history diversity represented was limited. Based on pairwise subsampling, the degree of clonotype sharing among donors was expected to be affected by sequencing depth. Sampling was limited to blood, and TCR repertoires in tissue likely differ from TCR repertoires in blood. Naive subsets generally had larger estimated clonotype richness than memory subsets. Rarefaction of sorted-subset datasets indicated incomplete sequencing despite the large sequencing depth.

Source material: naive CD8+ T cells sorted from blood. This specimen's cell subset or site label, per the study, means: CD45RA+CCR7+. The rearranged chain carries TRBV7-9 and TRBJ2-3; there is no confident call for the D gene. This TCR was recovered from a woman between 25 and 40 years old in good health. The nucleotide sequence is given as TGTGCCAGCAGCTCGGCCACAGATACGCAGTATTTT. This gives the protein CASSSATDTQYF.